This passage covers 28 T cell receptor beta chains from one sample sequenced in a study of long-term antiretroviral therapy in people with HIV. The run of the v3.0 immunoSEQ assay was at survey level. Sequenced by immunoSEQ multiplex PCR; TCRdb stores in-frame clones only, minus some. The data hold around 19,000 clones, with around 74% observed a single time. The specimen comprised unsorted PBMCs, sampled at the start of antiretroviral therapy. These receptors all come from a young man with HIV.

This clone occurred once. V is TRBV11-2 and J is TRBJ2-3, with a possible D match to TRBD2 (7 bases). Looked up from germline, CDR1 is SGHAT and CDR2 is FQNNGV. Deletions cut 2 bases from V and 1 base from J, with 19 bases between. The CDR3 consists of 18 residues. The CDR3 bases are TGTGCCAGCAGCTTACTACAGGGAGGGAGCCTTGGCACAGATACGCAGTATTTT. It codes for CASSLLQGGSLGTDTQYF.

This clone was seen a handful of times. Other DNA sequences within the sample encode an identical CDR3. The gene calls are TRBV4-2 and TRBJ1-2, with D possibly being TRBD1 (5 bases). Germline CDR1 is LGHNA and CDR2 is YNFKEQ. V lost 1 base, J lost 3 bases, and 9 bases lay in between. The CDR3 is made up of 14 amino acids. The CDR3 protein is CASSQGGGDYGYTF. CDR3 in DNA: TGTGCCAGCAGCCAAGGAGGAGGGGACTATGGCTACACCTTC.

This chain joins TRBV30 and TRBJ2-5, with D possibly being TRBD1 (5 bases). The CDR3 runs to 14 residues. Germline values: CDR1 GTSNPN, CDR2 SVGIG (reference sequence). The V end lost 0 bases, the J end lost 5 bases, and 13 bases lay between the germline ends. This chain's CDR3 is CAWSVFSGRETQYF. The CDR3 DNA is TGTGCCTGGAGTGTATTCTCAGGGCGGGAGACCCAGTACTTC.

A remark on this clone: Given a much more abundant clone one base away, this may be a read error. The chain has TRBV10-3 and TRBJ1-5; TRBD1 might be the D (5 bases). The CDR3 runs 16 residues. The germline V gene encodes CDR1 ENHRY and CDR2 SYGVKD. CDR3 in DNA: TGTGCCAGCAGTGAAGCGCTTGGGGGACGCAATCAGCCCCAGCATTTT. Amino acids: CASSEALGGRNQPQHF.

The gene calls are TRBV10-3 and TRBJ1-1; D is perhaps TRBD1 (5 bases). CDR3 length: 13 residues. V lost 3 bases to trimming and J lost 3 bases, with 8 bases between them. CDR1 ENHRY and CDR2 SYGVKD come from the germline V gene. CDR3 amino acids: CAISEKGDTEAFF. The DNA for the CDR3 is TGTGCCATCAGTGAAAAAGGGGACACTGAAGCTTTCTTT.

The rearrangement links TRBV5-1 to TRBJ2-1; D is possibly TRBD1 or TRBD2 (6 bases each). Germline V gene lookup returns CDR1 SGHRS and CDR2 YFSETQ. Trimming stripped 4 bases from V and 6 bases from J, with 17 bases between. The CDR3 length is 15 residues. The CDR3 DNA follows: TGCGCCAGCAGCCGGAGGGGGGAGGCGGGCAATGAGCAGTTCTTC. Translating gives CASSRRGEAGNEQFF.

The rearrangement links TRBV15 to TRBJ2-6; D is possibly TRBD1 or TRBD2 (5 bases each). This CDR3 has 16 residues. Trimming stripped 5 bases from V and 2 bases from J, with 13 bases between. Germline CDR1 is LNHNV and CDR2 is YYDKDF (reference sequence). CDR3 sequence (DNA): TGTGCCACCAGCGGCTCTTGGGGGACTGGGGCCAACGTCCTGACTTTC. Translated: CATSGSWGTGANVLTF. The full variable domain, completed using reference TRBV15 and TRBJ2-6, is DAMVIQNPRYQVTQFGKPVTLSCSQTLNHNVMYWYQQKSSQAPKLLFHYYDKDFNNEADTPDNFQSRRPNTSFCFLDIRSPGLGDTAMYLCATSGSWGTGANVLTFGAGSRLTVL.

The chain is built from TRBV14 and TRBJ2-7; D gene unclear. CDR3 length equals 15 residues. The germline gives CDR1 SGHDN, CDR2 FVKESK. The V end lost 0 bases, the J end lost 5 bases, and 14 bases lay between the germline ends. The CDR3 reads CASSQDPIPADEQYF. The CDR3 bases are TGTGCCAGCAGCCAAGATCCAATCCCCGCCGACGAGCAGTACTTC.

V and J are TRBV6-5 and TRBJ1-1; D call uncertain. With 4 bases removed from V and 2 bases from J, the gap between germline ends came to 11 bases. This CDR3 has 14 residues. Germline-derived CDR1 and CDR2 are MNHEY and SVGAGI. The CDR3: CASSFSGPNTEAFF. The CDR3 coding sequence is TGTGCCAGCAGTTTCTCAGGTCCCAACACTGAAGCTTTCTTT.

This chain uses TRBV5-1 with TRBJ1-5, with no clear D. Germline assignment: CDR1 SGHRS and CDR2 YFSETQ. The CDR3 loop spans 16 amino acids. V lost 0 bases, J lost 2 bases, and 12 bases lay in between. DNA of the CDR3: TGCGCCAGCAGCTTGGGCGATGCCGGGGGCAATCAGCCCCAGCATTTT. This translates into CASSLGDAGGNQPQHF.

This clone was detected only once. The CDR3 coding sequence is TGTGCCAGTAGTATAGATGAGGTTGATACGCAGTATTTT. Protein: CASSIDEVDTQYF. The V call is TRBV19, the J call TRBJ2-3, with D uncertain. Germline V gene lookup returns CDR1 LNHDA and CDR2 SQIVND (reference sequence). CDR3 length equals 13 residues. With 0 bases removed from V and 6 bases from J, the gap between germline ends came to 7 bases.

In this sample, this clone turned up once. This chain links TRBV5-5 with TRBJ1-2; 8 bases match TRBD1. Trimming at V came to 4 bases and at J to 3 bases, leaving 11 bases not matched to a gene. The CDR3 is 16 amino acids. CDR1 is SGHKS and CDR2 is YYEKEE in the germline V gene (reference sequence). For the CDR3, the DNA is TGTGCCAGCAGCGCGGACAGGGCTATTCGTCACTATGGCTACACCTTC. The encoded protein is CASSADRAIRHYGYTF.

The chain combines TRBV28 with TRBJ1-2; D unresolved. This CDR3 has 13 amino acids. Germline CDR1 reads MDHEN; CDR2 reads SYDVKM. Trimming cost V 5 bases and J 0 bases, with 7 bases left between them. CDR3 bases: TGTGCCAGCAGTCTTAGAACTAACTATGGCTACACCTTC. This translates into CASSLRTNYGYTF.

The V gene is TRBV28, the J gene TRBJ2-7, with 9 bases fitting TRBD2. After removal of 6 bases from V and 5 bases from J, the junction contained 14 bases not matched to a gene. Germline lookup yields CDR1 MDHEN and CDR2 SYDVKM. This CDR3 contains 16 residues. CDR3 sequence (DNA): TGTGCCAGCAGCGAACCACGGGGCGGGAGGGCCGACGAGCAGTACTTC. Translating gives CASSEPRGGRADEQYF. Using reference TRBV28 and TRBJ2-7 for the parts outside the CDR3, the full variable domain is DVKVTQSSRYLVKRTGEKVFLECVQDMDHENMFWYRQDPGLGLRLIYFSYDVKMKEKGDIPEGYSVSREKKERFSLILESASTNQTSMYLCASSEPRGGRADEQYFGPGTRLTVT.

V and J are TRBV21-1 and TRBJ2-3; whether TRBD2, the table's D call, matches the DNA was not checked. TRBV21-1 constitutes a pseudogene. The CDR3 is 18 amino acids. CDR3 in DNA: TGTGCCAGCAGCAATAACCCACTAGCGGACCATAGCACAGATACGCAGTATTTT. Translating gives CASSNNPLADHSTDTQYF.

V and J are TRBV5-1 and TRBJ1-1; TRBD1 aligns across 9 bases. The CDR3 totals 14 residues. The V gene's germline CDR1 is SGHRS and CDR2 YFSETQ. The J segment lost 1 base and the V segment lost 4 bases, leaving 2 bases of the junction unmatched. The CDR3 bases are TGCGCCAGCAGCACGGGACAGGGGAACACTGAAGCTTTCTTT. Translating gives CASSTGQGNTEAFF.

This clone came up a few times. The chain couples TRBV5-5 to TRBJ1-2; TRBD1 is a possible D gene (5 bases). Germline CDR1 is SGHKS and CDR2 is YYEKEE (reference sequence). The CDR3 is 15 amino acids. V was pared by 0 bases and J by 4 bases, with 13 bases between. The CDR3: CASSLAARVTYGYTF. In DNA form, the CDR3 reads TGTGCCAGCAGCTTGGCCGCCAGGGTTACCTATGGCTACACCTTC.

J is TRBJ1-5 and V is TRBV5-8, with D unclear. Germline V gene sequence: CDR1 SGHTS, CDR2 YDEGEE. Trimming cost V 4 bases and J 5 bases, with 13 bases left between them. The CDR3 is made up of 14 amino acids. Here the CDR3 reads CASSLRGSDQPQHF. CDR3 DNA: TGTGCCAGCAGCCTCCGGGGTTCGGATCAGCCCCAGCATTTT. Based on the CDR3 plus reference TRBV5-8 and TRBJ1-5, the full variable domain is EAGVTQSPTHLIKTRGQQATLRCSPISGHTSVYWYQQALGLGLQFLLWYDEGEERNRGNFPPRFSGRQFPNYSSELNVNALELEDSALYLCASSLRGSDQPQHFGDGTRLSIL.

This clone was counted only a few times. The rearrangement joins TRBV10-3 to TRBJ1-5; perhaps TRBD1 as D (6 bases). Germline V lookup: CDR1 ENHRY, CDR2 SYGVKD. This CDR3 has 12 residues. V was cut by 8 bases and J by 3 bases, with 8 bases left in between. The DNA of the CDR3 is TGTGCCATCGGACAGAACAATCAGCCCCAGCATTTT. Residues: CAIGQNNQPQHF.

Here the CDR3 DNA reads TGTGCCGCAGGCACCGCCTCGTGGACAGGGGGTCGGGGCAATCAGCCCCAGCATTTT. This encodes CAAGTASWTGGRGNQPQHF. This chain uses TRBV21-1 with TRBJ1-5; TRBD1 reflects the table's D call only, with no check against the DNA. TRBV21-1 is marked as a pseudogene. The CDR3 length is 19 residues.

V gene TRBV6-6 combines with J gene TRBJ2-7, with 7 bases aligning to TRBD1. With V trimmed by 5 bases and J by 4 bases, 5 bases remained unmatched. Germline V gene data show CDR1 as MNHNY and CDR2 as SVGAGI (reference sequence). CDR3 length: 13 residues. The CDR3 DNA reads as TGTGCCAGCAGTACCGGGACAGTTTACGAGCAGTACTTC. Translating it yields CASSTGTVYEQYF.

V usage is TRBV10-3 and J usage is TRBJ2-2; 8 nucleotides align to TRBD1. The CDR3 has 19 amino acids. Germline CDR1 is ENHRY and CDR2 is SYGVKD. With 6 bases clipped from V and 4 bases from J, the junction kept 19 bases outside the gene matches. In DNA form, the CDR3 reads TGTGCCATCAGGCGCCCGGGACAGGACTTTATGAGTGGCACCGGGGAGCTGTTTTTT. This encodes CAIRRPGQDFMSGTGELFF.

CDR3: CASSQDGAPTTNEKLFF. The CDR3 nucleotides are TGCGCCAGCAGCCAAGATGGGGCGCCCACAACTAATGAAAAACTGTTTTTT. V usage is TRBV4-3 and J usage is TRBJ1-4; a possible D gene is TRBD1 (5 bases). The germline V gene encodes CDR1 LGHNA and CDR2 YSLEER. This CDR3 contains 17 residues. Trimming pared 0 bases from V and 0 bases from J, leaving 11 bases between.

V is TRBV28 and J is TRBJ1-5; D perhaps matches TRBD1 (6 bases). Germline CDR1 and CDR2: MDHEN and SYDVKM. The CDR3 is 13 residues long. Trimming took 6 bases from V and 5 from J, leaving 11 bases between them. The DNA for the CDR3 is TGTGCCAGCAGCTTGGCAGGGGATCAGCCCCAGCATTTT. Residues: CASSLAGDQPQHF.

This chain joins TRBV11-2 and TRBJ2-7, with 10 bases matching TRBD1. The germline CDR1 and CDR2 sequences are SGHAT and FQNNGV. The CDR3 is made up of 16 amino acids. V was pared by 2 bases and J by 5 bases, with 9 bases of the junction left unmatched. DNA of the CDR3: TGTGCCAGCAGCTTATTTGTGAGACAGGGGGCCAACGAGCAGTACTTC. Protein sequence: CASSLFVRQGANEQYF.

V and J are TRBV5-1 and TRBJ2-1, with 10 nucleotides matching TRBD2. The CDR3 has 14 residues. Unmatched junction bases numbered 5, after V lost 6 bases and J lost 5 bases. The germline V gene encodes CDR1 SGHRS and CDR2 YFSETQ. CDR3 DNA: TGCGCCAGCAAGGCTAGCGGGAGCCACAATGAGCAGTTCTTC. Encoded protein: CASKASGSHNEQFF.

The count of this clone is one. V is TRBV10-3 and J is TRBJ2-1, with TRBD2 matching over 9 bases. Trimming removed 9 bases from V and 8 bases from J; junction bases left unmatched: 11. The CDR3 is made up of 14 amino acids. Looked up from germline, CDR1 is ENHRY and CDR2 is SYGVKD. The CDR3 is CAILGGGARDEQFF. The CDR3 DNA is TGTGCCATTCTTGGCGGGGGGGCCCGGGATGAGCAGTTCTTC.

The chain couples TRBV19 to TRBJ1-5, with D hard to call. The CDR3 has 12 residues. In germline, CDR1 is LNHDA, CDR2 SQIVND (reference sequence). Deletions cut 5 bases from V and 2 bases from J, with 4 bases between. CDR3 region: CASSFGNQPQHF. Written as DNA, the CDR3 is TGTGCCAGTAGTTTCGGCAATCAGCCCCAGCATTTT.